The clone carrying this TCR beta chain has only one observation. The ends lost 6 bases at V and 2 bases at J; junction bases unmatched: 13. This CDR3 region has 16 residues. The V gene's germline CDR1 is SNHLY and CDR2 FYNNEI. This sample is part of a study of cytomegalovirus exposure and HLA in healthy donors. At the level of the study: The Caucasian-associated ancestry cluster contained about 80% of the 398 genotyped donors.

The primer mix had 60 Vbeta and 13 Jbeta primers. Profiling relied on immunoSEQ multiplex PCR, and the TCRdb table lists in-frame clones only, not all of them. The sample includes 110,000 or so clones, 70% to 80% of them seen just once. The source is a woman aged 45-59 years in good health and CMV-seropositive. Sample: PBMCs. This chain links TRBV2 with TRBJ2-7; TRBD1 aligns across 7 bases. The CDR3 nucleotides are TGTGCCAGCAGCGGTAGACAGGGCGGACTTACCTACGAGCAGTACTTC. It encodes CASSGRQGGLTYEQYF.